What follows describes a single T cell receptor (beta chain). Its antigen is unknown. The data were taken from a study of cytomegalovirus exposure and HLA in healthy donors. Germline V gene data show CDR1 as MNHNY and CDR2 as SVGAGI (reference sequence). With V trimmed by 5 bases and J by 4 bases, 5 bases remained unmatched. The length of the CDR3 is 15 residues. PCR primers comprised 60 Vbeta and 13 Jbeta primers. Sequenced by immunoSEQ multiplex PCR; TCRdb stores in-frame clones only, minus some. The profile shows roughly 140,000 clones, over 60% of them singletons. The study's findings and limits: Clonal expansion, a later analysis showed, was greater in HLA-associated TCR beta chains than in equally common others. Later on, analysis showed that most CMV-associated TCR beta chains appeared to be HLA-restricted.

J is TRBJ2-7 and V is TRBV6-6; 13 bases align to TRBD2. This receptor was identified in a man aged 40-50 years in good health and CMV-seropositive. The sequenced material came from PBMCs. CDR3 nucleotide sequence: TGTGCCAGCAGTCCGAGGACTAGCGGGAGATACGAGCAGTACTTC. As protein: CASSPRTSGRYEQYF.